The source of this T cell receptor beta chain is a study of T cells in narcolepsy (dated by TCRdb to the late 2010s). Background on the whole study: Patients with narcolepsy type 1 or type 2 (NT1, NT2) were enrolled in the study together with healthy control donors. The study sought autoreactive T cells targeting hypocretin neuron self-antigens (hypocretin, TRIB2) in narcolepsy patients, using TCR Vbeta sequencing to track clonotypes in blood and CSF.

The library was prepared using the immunoSEQ multiplex PCR assay. Here the immuneACCESS table is served through TCRdb, limited to in-frame sequences with V and J called. Missing clones are a known gap in these copies; in checked studies unresolved V genes cover under half, and the rest lacks a known reason. Present in this sample are fewer than 30,000 clones, around 83% of which were seen just once. The top ten clones comprise 1% to 1.5% of the sample. Memory CD4+ T cells were sorted ex vivo from peripheral blood of narcolepsy patients and healthy controls for TCR Vbeta sequencing. About this clone itself: This receptor's antigen is unknown. The junction and the germline gene differ at one end; a read error may be behind it.

Per the germline V gene, SQVTM is the CDR1 and ANQGSEA is the CDR2. The CDR3 numbers 13 residues from cysteine through phenylalanine. Only CDR3 DNA is held: 39 bases, read in frame from base 1. Broad study findings and their caveats: Certain blood memory CD4+ repertoires from patients and controls had no sequences that matched autoreactive T cell clones. Plots that compared CSF and blood CD4+ T cell clonotypes from the same patient highlighted HCRT-specific and TRIB2-specific autoreactive clonotypes. According to the report, autoreactive clonotypes were detected serially in the blood of the same patients and of different patients, but not in healthy controls. Numbers of sequenced blood memory CD4+ clonotypes were comparable, averaging about 40,000 in patients and over 30,000 in controls.

The V gene is TRBV29-1 and the J gene is TRBJ1-2; 7 central bases correspond to TRBD1. Source material: CD45RA- memory CD4+ T cells from PBMCs. Interpreted using the paper, the cell subset or site label stands for: memory T cells sorted ex vivo from peripheral blood. The clonotype originates from a human donor with narcolepsy. The CDR3 region has the sequence CSAETGQDYGYTF. The sequenced DNA: TGCAGCGCTGAAACAGGACAGGACTATGGCTACACCTTC.